This T cell receptor beta chain was recovered during a study of T cell changes during pregnancy in multiple sclerosis. Method: immunoSEQ multiplex PCR; TCRdb's copy keeps in-frame clones and lacks some. Among tens of thousands of clones listed, around nine tenths were seen once. The germline CDR1 and CDR2 sequences are SEHNR and FQNEAQ (reference sequence). This CDR3 has 15 amino acids. The ends lost 5 bases at V and 6 bases at J; junction bases unmatched: 5. The origin of this receptor is a female donor with multiple sclerosis, enrolled in a pregnancy study. The J gene is TRBJ2-3, the V gene TRBV7-9; the match to TRBD2 covers 13 bases. Sample: peripheral blood, taken in the third trimester of pregnancy. This CDR3 reads CASSGGLAGSDTQYF. Written as DNA, the CDR3 is TGTGCCAGCAGCGGGGGACTAGCGGGATCTGATACGCAGTATTTT.